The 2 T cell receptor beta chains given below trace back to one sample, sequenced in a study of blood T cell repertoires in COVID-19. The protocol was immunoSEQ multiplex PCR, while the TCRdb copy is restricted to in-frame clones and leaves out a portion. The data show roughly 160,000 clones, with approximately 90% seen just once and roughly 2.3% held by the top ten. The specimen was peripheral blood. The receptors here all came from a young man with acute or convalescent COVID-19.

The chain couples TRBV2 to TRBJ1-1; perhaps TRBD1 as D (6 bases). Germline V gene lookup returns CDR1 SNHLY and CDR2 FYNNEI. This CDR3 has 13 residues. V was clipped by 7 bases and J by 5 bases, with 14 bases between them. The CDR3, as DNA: TGTGCCAGCAACGAACAGGGAACAACTGAAGCTTTCTTT. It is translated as CASNEQGTTEAFF.

CDR3 nucleotides: TGTGCCTGGCTGTTCCGGGACAGGGTATCCACTGAAGCTTTCTTT. It translates to CAWLFRDRVSTEAFF. The rearrangement uses TRBV30 and TRBJ1-1; 9 nucleotides match TRBD1. This CDR3 is built from 15 residues. Germline V gives CDR1 GTSNPN, CDR2 SVGIG (reference sequence). Germline trimming cut 5 bases from V and 4 bases from J; bases unmatched to any gene: 11.